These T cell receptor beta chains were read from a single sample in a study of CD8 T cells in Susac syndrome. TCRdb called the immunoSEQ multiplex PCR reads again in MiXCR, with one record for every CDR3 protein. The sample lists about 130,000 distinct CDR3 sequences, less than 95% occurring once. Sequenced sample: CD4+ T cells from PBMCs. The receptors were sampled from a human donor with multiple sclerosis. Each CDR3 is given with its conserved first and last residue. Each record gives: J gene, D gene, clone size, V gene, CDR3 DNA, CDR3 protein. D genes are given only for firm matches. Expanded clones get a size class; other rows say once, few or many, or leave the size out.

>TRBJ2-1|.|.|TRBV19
TGTGCCAGTAGCCTGAGGGATGAGCAGTTCTTC
CASSLRDEQFF
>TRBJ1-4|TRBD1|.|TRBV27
TGTGCCAGCAGTTTACAGGGGGTTAATGAAAAACTGTTTTTT
CASSLQGVNEKLFF
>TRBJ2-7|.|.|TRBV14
TGTGCCAGCAGCCAAGATGCGGGGTTACGGTACGAGCAGTACTTC
CASSQDAGLRYEQYF
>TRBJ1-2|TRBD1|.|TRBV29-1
TGCAGCGTTGAAAGCGGGACAGGTTTAGGAGGCTACACCTTC
CSVESGTGLGGYTF
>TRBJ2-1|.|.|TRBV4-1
TGCGCCAGCAGCCCCCGACTCTCGAGCTCCTACAATGAGCAGTTCTTC
CASSPRLSSSYNEQFF
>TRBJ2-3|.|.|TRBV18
TGTGCCAGCTCACCTGCTAGCGTAAGCACAGATACGCAGTATTTT
CASSPASVSTDTQYF
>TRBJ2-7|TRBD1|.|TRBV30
TGTGCCTCGGGACAGGGCCACGAGCAGTACTTC
CASGQGHEQYF
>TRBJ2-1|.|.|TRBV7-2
TGTGCCAGCAGCTTAGCCACTAAGAGGTATGAGCAGTTCTTC
CASSLATKRYEQFF
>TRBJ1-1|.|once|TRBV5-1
TGCGCCAGCAGCAATGACCTAGCTCGAATGAACACTGAAGCTTTCTTT
CASSNDLARMNTEAFF
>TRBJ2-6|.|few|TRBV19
TGTGCCAGTAGTACCCTGTCTGGGGCCAACGTCCTGACTTTC
CASSTLSGANVLTF
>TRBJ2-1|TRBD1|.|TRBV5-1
TGCGCCAGCAGCTTGGCTAAAGGGACAGGGACCTACAATGAGCAGTTCTTC
CASSLAKGTGTYNEQFF
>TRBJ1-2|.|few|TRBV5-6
TGTGCCAGCAGCTCCAACTATGGCTACACCTTC
CASSSNYGYTF
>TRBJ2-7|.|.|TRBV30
TGTGCCTGGAGGACTTCGGCGTACGAGCAGTACTTC
CAWRTSAYEQYF
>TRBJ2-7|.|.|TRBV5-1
TGCGCCAGCAGCTTGGGCGGCAGAAACTCCTACGAGCAGTACTTC
CASSLGGRNSYEQYF
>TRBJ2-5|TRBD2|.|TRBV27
TGTGCCAGCAGTCGGGCTAGCGGACAAGAGACCCAGTACTTC
CASSRASGQETQYF
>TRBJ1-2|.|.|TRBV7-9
TGTGCCAGCAGCTTAGGGGCGGCTAACTATGGCTACACCTTC
CASSLGAANYGYTF
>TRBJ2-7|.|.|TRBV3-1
TGTGCCAGCAGCCCTGGTTGGAAAATCCGCTACGAGCAGTACTTC
CASSPGWKIRYEQYF
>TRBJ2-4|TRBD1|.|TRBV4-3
TGCGCCAGCAGCCAGGATTTCCTCGGGACAGCCATTCTAGCCAAAAACATTCAGTACTTC
CASSQDFLGTAILAKNIQYF
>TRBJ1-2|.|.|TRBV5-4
TGTGCCAGCAGCTTATTTGACACTTCCAACTATGGCTACACCTTC
CASSLFDTSNYGYTF
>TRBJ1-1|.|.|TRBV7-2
TGTGCCAGCAGCTTGTTGTGGGGGCTGACTGAAGCTTTCTTT
CASSLLWGLTEAFF
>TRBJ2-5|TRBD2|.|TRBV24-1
TGTGCCACCAGTCGGTCGGGACTAGCTGGGGAGACCCAGTACTTC
CATSRSGLAGETQYF
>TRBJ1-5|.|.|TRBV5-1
TGCGCCAGCAGCTTGGGGGGCTTAAATCAGCCCCAGCATTTT
CASSLGGLNQPQHF
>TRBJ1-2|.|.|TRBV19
TGTGCCACCGCCCTATGGGATCGGGAGGAGTATGGCTACACCTTC
CATALWDREEYGYTF
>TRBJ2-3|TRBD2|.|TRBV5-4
TGTGCCAGCAGCTTTCCGGGGGGGAATTCCAACACAGATACGCAGTATTTT
CASSFPGGNSNTDTQYF
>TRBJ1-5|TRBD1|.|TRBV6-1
TGTGCCAGCAAATTACCCGGGACAGGAAATCAGCCCCAGCATTTT
CASKLPGTGNQPQHF
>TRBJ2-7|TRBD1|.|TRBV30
TGTGCCTGGATTACTGAGGACAGGGGTTACGAGCAGTACTTC
CAWITEDRGYEQYF
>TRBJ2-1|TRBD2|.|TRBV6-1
TGTGCCAGCAGTCAAACTAGCGGGTCTACCTACAATGAGCAGTTCTTC
CASSQTSGSTYNEQFF
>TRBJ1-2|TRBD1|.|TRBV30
TGTGCCTGGGGACAGGGGGCGTATAGCTATGGCTACACCTTC
CAWGQGAYSYGYTF
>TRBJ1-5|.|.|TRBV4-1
TGCGCCAGCAGCCAAGAAAGTAGCAATCAGCCCCAGCATTTT
CASSQESSNQPQHF
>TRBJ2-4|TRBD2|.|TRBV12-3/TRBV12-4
TGTGCCAGCAGTTTTTCGGGAGGGTCAAAAAACATTCAGTACTTC
CASSFSGGSKNIQYF
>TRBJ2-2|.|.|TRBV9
TGTGCCAGCAGCGTACGAAGCGGAGCGAACACCGGGGAGCTGTTTTTT
CASSVRSGANTGELFF
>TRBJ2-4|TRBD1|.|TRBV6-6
TGTGCCAGCAGATTTACAGGGGCCACCTCAAACATTCAGTACTTC
CASRFTGATSNIQYF
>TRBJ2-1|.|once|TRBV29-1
TGCAGCGTTGAAAGAGGAGTGGAGTTCTTC
CSVERGVEFF
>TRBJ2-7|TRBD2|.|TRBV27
TGTGCCAGCAGTTTCTCAGCGGGGGCGGCGGAGCAGTACTTC
CASSFSAGAAEQYF
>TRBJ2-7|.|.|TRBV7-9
TGTGCCAGCAGCCCATCCCCACAGGACCACGAGCAGTACTTC
CASSPSPQDHEQYF
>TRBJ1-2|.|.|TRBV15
TGTGCCACCAGCAGCTGGGGCTATGGCTACACCTTC
CATSSWGYGYTF
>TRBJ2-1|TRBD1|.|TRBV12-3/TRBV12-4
TGTGCCAGCATCTCAAGGGAGGACAGGGTCAATGAGCAGTTCTTC
CASISREDRVNEQFF
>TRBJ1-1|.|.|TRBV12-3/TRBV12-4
TGTGCCAGCAGTGCTCGGGGTATGAACACTGAAGCTTTCTTT
CASSARGMNTEAFF
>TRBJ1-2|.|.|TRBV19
TGTGCCAGTAGTATTAGAGGGGCACTTAACTATGGCTACACCTTC
CASSIRGALNYGYTF
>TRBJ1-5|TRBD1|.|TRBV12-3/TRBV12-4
TGTGCCAGCAGTTTGGGGACAGTGGCTCAGCCCCAGCATTTT
CASSLGTVAQPQHF
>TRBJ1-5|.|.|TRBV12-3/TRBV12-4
TGTGCCAGCAGTTCCGGATTTAGCAATCAGCCCCAGCATTTT
CASSSGFSNQPQHF
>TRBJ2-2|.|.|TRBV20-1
TGCAGTGCCCCATTGGCCCGCGCTAGTTCCACCGGGGAGCTGTTTTTT
CSAPLARASSTGELFF
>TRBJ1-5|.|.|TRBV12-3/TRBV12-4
TGTGCCAGCAGCCGCAAGGGAAACAATCAGCCCCAGCATTTT
CASSRKGNNQPQHF
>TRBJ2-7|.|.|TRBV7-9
TGTGCCAGCAGCCCGAGTTACGACGAGCAGTACTTC
CASSPSYDEQYF
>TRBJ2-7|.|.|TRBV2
TGTGCCAGCAGTGATAGTCAGTACATCTACGAGCAGTACTTC
CASSDSQYIYEQYF
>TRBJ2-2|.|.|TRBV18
TGTGCCAGCTCACCTTTCGCCGGGACGATCAGCGGCGGGACCGGGGAGCTGTTTTTT
CASSPFAGTISGGTGELFF
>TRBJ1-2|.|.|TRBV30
TGTGCCTGGAGTGTAGGGGGGGGACGGCCTAACTATGGCTACACCTTC
CAWSVGGGRPNYGYTF
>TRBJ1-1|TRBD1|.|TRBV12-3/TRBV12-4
TGTGCCAGCAGGGGGACAGGGCTCATGAACACTGAAGCTTTCTTT
CASRGTGLMNTEAFF
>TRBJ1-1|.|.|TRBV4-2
TGTGCCAGCAGCCAAGGATCGGGATATGAAGCTTTCTTT
CASSQGSGYEAFF